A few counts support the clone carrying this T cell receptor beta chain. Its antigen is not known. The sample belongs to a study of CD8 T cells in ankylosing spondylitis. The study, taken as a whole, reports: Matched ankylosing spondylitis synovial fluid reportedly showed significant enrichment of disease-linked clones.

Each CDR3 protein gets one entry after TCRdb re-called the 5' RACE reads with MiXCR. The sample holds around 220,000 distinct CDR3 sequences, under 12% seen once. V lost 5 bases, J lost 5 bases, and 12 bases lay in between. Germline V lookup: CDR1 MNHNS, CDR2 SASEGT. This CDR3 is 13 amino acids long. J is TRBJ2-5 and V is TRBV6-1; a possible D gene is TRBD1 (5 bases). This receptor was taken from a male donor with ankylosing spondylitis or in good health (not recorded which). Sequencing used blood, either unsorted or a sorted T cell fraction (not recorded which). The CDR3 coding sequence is TGTGCCAGCAGTAGGGGCCTCCGGGAGACCCAGTACTTC. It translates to CASSRGLRETQYF.